Below, 26 T cell receptor beta chains from the same sample are listed, as sequenced in a study of CD8 T cells in ankylosing spondylitis. TCRdb re-derived calls from the 5' RACE reads in MiXCR, one entry per CDR3 protein. The profile shows about 250,000 distinct CDR3 sequences, roughly 32% of them singletons. The sample taken for sequencing was blood, either unsorted or a sorted T cell fraction (not recorded which). Receptor source: a male donor with ankylosing spondylitis or in good health (not recorded which).

The genes are TRBV20-1 and TRBJ2-1; the match to TRBD2 covers 9 bases. The V gene end was trimmed by 4 bases and the J gene end by 3 bases; junction bases not matched to a gene: 4. Looked up from germline, CDR1 is DFQATT and CDR2 is SNEGSKA (reference sequence). The length of the CDR3 is 14 residues. In nucleotides, the CDR3 is TGCAGTGCTAAGAGCGGGGGGAGCTACAATGAGCAGTTCTTC. This sequence encodes CSAKSGGSYNEQFF.

The rearrangement uses TRBV5-5 and TRBJ1-3; D unclear. The CDR3 is 15 residues long. V lost 0 bases and J 0 bases, leaving 7 bases between the germline ends. Germline CDR1 SGHKS, CDR2 YYEKEE (reference sequence). The CDR3 protein is CASSLGLNSGNTIYF. The CDR3 DNA follows: TGTGCCAGCAGCTTGGGCCTGAACTCTGGAAACACCATATATTTT.

This chain uses TRBV6-5 with TRBJ2-1; 9 bases are shared with TRBD2. CDR1 and CDR2 from the germline V gene are MNHEY and SVGAGI. Trimming cost V 4 bases and J 2 bases; bases outside gene matches: 6. The CDR3 contains 16 residues. CDR3 in amino acids: CASSSLIAGAYNEQFF. CDR3 coding DNA: TGTGCCAGCAGTTCCCTTATAGCGGGGGCCTACAATGAGCAGTTCTTC.

This chain joins TRBV20-1 and TRBJ2-7, with a possible D match to TRBD2 (5 bases). Looked up from germline, CDR1 is DFQATT and CDR2 is SNEGSKA (reference sequence). Deletions cut 2 bases from V and 2 bases from J, with 19 bases between. The CDR3 totals 16 residues. CDR3 amino acids: CSARSRRRSGTYEQYF. The CDR3 coding sequence is TGCAGTGCTAGATCCCGTCGGAGGTCGGGGACCTACGAGCAGTACTTC.

A few counts support this clonotype. The chain joins TRBV29-1 to TRBJ2-7; no definite D call. CDR3 length: 12 amino acids. Germline CDR1 reads SQVTM; CDR2 reads ANQGSEA. V was pared by 3 bases and J by 5 bases, with 11 bases between. The CDR3 protein is CSVDLPSDEQYF. The CDR3 region has the DNA TGCAGCGTTGATCTCCCTTCGGACGAGCAGTACTTC.

The V and J genes are TRBV5-1 and TRBJ2-7; D gene uncertain. The germline gives CDR1 SGHRS, CDR2 YFSETQ. V lost 4 bases and J lost 9, with 11 bases in between. The CDR3 sequence is 11 residues long. This chain's CDR3 is CASSGILGQYF. As DNA, the CDR3 is TGCGCCAGCAGCGGGATCCTGGGGCAGTACTTC.

This chain joins TRBV9 and TRBJ1-6; 7 nucleotides agree with TRBD1. CDR1 and CDR2 from the germline V gene are SGDLS and YYNGEE. The ends lost 4 bases at V and 7 bases at J; junction bases unmatched: 8. This CDR3 contains 15 residues. Here the CDR3 DNA reads TGTGCCAGCAGCCCGCGACAGGGTTCAAATTCACCCCTCCACTTT. Its translation: CASSPRQGSNSPLHF.

The V gene is TRBV4-2, the J gene TRBJ1-5, with 12 bases identical to TRBD1. V was pared by 0 bases and J by 6 bases, with 3 bases of the junction left unmatched. The CDR3 is made up of 16 amino acids. The germline V gene has CDR1 LGHNA and CDR2 YNFKEQ. CDR3 DNA sequence: TGTGCCAGCAGCCAAGATGCGGGACAGGGGGCTCAGCCCCAGCATTTT. This gives the protein CASSQDAGQGAQPQHF.

The chain is built from TRBV5-1 and TRBJ1-2; 7 bases match TRBD1. Trimming took 4 bases from V and 8 from J; bases not matched to a gene: 5. Germline assignment: CDR1 SGHRS and CDR2 YFSETQ. CDR3 size: 12 residues. CDR3: CASSRQGSGYTF. CDR3 DNA: TGCGCCAGCAGCCGACAGGGATCCGGCTACACCTTC. The variable domain in full, with the rest retrieved from reference TRBV5-1 and TRBJ1-2, is KAGVTQTPRYLIKTRGQQVTLSCSPISGHRSVSWYQQTPGQGLQFLFEYFSETQRNKGNFPGRFSGRQFSNSRSEMNVSTLELGDSALYLCASSRQGSGYTFGSGTRLTVV.

The chain is built from TRBV9 and TRBJ2-3; D unclear. CDR3 length equals 14 residues. V was shortened by 0 bases and J by 0 bases, with 5 bases between the two germline ends. Germline V lookup: CDR1 SGDLS, CDR2 YYNGEE. The CDR3 DNA reads as TGTGCCAGCAGCGTAGCTGGTAGCACAGATACGCAGTATTTT. Translation: CASSVAGSTDTQYF.

The chain couples TRBV27 to TRBJ2-7; TRBD1 might be the D (5 bases). Germline CDR1 reads MNHEY; CDR2 reads SMNVEV (reference sequence). The CDR3 sequence is 13 residues long. V was trimmed by 1 base and J by 6 bases, leaving 10 bases between them. Here the CDR3 reads CASSLWQGAEQYF. CDR3 DNA: TGTGCCAGCAGTTTATGGCAGGGTGCCGAGCAGTACTTC.

The chain carries TRBV12-3 or TRBV12-4 and TRBJ2-5; the D gene could be TRBD1 or TRBD2 (6 bases each). The CDR3 loop spans 15 amino acids. V dropped 3 bases and J dropped 1 base, with 12 bases sitting between them. CDR3 DNA sequence: TGTGCCAGCAGTTTCGAGGGGGGAGCCCAAGAGACCCAGTACTTC. Protein sequence: CASSFEGGAQETQYF.

This clonotype was picked up many times. This chain uses TRBV29-1 with TRBJ1-4; 7 bases line up with TRBD1. CDR3 length: 13 residues. Germline V gene sequence: CDR1 SQVTM, CDR2 ANQGSEA. Unmatched junction bases numbered 7, after V lost 7 bases and J lost 5 bases. DNA of the CDR3: TGCAGCGCCGGGACAGCATCCAATGAAAAACTGTTTTTT. This gives the protein CSAGTASNEKLFF. The entire variable domain, with the rest obtained from reference TRBV29-1 and TRBJ1-4, is as follows: SAVISQKPSRDICQRGTSLTIQCQVDSQVTMMFWYRQQPGQSLTLIATANQGSEATYESGFVIDKFPISRPNLTFSTLTVSNMSPEDSSIYLCSAGTASNEKLFFGSGTQLSVL.

This clonotype was picked up many times. V is TRBV20-1 and J is TRBJ2-1; 10 bases align to TRBD2. The germline V gene has CDR1 DFQATT and CDR2 SNEGSKA (reference sequence). The CDR3 sequence is 14 residues long. J gave up 8 bases and V 3 bases, and 7 bases lay outside the gene matches. This chain's CDR3 is CSASKGLATDEQFF. The CDR3 region has the DNA TGCAGTGCTAGTAAGGGACTAGCGACCGATGAGCAGTTCTTC.

This chain links TRBV7-3 with TRBJ2-7, with D perhaps TRBD1 (5 bases). The CDR3 sequence is 12 residues long. The V and J ends lost 5 bases and 5 bases respectively, with 10 bases between them. Looked up from germline, CDR1 is SGHTA and CDR2 is FQGTGA. The CDR3 is CASSRDSDEQYF. CDR3 nucleotides: TGTGCCAGCAGCCGAGACAGCGACGAGCAGTACTTC.

This clonotype was observed a handful of times. The V call is TRBV25-1, the J call TRBJ2-1, with 13 nucleotides matching TRBD2. This CDR3 has 14 amino acids. J lost 9 bases, V lost 8 bases, and 7 bases had no gene match. Germline lookup yields CDR1 MGHDK and CDR2 SYGVNS. The CDR3 nucleotides read TGTGCCAGCCGCGGGACTAGCGGGGTGGGTGAGCAGTTCTTC. Encoded protein: CASRGTSGVGEQFF.

The chain has TRBV12-3 or TRBV12-4 and TRBJ2-5; 9 bases are a match to TRBD2. The CDR3 is made up of 15 amino acids. V was pared by 5 bases and J by 5 bases, with 9 bases of the junction left unmatched. CDR3 nucleotides: TGTGCCAGCAGTCCAATCGCCAGCGGGGGGGAGACCCAGTACTTC. Translating gives CASSPIASGGETQYF.

This chain links TRBV20-1 with TRBJ1-1; D gene uncertain. Germline CDR1 is DFQATT and CDR2 is SNEGSKA (reference sequence). This CDR3 region has 12 residues. The V end was cut by 0 bases, the J end by 3 bases, with 5 bases between. The CDR3 sequence is CSARDWDTEAFF. As DNA, the CDR3 is TGCAGTGCTAGAGATTGGGACACTGAAGCTTTCTTT.

The chain is built from TRBV27 and TRBJ1-1, with a tentative D call TRBD1 (5 bases). Germline V gives CDR1 MNHEY, CDR2 SMNVEV (reference sequence). The V end lost 6 bases, the J end lost 4 bases, and 12 bases lay between the germline ends. The CDR3 has 13 residues. The CDR3 bases are TGTGCCAGCAGCCTGTCGGGGGGCACTGAAGCTTTCTTT. Its translation is CASSLSGGTEAFF.

The sample holds a few counts of this clonotype. This chain links TRBV5-1 with TRBJ1-1, with 10 positions matching TRBD1. The junction had 7 bases not matched to a gene; V was cut back by 0 bases and J by 5 bases. The length of the CDR3 is 16 residues. CDR1 is SGHRS, CDR2 YFSETQ, per germline. CDR3 bases: TGCGCCAGCAGCTTGGGACAGGGGGCGTTTCGGACTGAAGCTTTCTTT. Its translation: CASSLGQGAFRTEAFF.

This clonotype has a count of ten or more. The V call is TRBV20-1, the J call TRBJ1-6; D is ambiguous. This CDR3 has 12 amino acids. V was clipped by 5 bases and J by 3 bases, with 5 bases between them. Germline V gene sequence: CDR1 DFQATT, CDR2 SNEGSKA (reference sequence). The CDR3 DNA follows: TGCAGTGCTCGGGACTATAATTCACCCCTCCACTTT. It is translated as CSARDYNSPLHF.

The CDR3 sequence: CSARYSRIGDYGYTF. CDR3 DNA: TGCAGTGCCAGATATAGTCGAATAGGGGACTATGGCTACACCTTC. The chain uses TRBV20-1 and TRBJ1-2; a weak D match, TRBD1 (5 bases). The germline gives CDR1 DFQATT, CDR2 SNEGSKA (reference sequence). The CDR3 consists of 15 residues. Between the trimmed V and J ends, which lost 6 bases and 3 bases, there was a span of 20 bases.

The table lists this clonotype with many counts. The chain joins TRBV29-1 to TRBJ2-5, with D possibly matching TRBD1 (6 bases). Germline loops: CDR1 SQVTM, CDR2 ANQGSEA. The CDR3 length is 12 residues. Trimming took 7 bases from V and 4 from J, leaving 13 bases between them. The CDR3 DNA is TGCAGCGGGTACAGGGTATCAGAGACCCAGTACTTC. Protein product: CSGYRVSETQYF. The whole variable domain, filled in from reference TRBV29-1 and TRBJ2-5, reads SAVISQKPSRDICQRGTSLTIQCQVDSQVTMMFWYRQQPGQSLTLIATANQGSEATYESGFVIDKFPISRPNLTFSTLTVSNMSPEDSSIYLCSGYRVSETQYFGPGTRLLVL.

This clonotype was detected only a few times. The chain couples TRBV12-3 or TRBV12-4 to TRBJ1-1; 7 nucleotides agree with TRBD1. CDR3 size: 12 residues. V shed 6 bases, J shed 7 bases, and the junction held 5 bases outside the gene matches. Written as DNA, the CDR3 is TGTGCCAGCAGGGACAGGCGGGTTGAAGCTTTCTTT. This sequence encodes CASRDRRVEAFF.

This chain links TRBV20-1 with TRBJ2-1; 10 bases agree with TRBD2. V trimming: 7 bases; J trimming: 7 bases; junction bases outside the gene matches: 7. Germline values: CDR1 DFQATT, CDR2 SNEGSKA (reference sequence). This CDR3 is built from 13 residues. The chain's CDR3 is CSVPSGGRNEQFF. In nucleotides, the CDR3 is TGCAGTGTCCCTAGCGGGGGTCGTAATGAGCAGTTCTTC.

This clonotype showed up just a few times. This chain joins TRBV7-2 and TRBJ2-3, with a possible D match to TRBD2 (6 bases). V lost 5 bases to trimming and J lost 2 bases, with 20 bases between them. The CDR3 length is 17 residues. The germline gives CDR1 SGHTA, CDR2 FQGNSA. In DNA, the CDR3 is TGTGCCAGCAGCAGGCCAGCCGGGACTCCGATCACAGATACGCAGTATTTT. This translates into CASSRPAGTPITDTQYF.